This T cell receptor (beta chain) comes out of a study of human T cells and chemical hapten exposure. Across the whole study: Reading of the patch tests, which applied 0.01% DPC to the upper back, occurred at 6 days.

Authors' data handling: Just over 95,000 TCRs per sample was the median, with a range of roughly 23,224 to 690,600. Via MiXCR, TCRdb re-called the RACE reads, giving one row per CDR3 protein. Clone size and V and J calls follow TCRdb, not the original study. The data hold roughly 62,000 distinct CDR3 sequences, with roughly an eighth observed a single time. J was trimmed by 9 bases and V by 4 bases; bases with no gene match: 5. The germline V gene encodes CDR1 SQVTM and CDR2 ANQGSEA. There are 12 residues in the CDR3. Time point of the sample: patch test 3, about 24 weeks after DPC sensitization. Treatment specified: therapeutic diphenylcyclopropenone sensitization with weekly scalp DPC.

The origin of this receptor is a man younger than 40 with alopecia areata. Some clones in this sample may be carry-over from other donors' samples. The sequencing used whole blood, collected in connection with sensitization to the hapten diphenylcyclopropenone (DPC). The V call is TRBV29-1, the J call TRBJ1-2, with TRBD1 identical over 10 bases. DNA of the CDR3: TGCAGCGTTGCGACAGGGGGCAGTAGCTACACCTTC. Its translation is CSVATGGSSYTF.